This T cell receptor (beta chain) was profiled in a study of blood T cell repertoires in COVID-19. Data came from immunoSEQ multiplex PCR; TCRdb stores just in-frame clones and leaves some out. The sample has over 150,000 clones, 94% seen once. The CDR3 contains 12 residues. V was clipped by 8 bases and J by 4 bases, with 9 bases between them. In germline, CDR1 is MNHEY, CDR2 SVGAGI. Patients in Seattle were enrolled during active infection, then followed longitudinally. This clonotype was sampled from a man under 40 with COVID-19, enrolled during active disease. The sequencing input was peripheral blood. J is TRBJ1-5 and V is TRBV6-5; possibly TRBD1 for D (6 bases). This CDR3 is CASGTLNQPQHF. The CDR3 nucleotides are TGTGCCAGCGGGACACTTAATCAGCCCCAGCATTTT.